A single TCR beta chain is shown here with its context. The antigen is undetermined. The data derive from a study of cytomegalovirus exposure and HLA in healthy donors. Study-wide results and caveats: Later analysis placed DRB1 highest and HLA-C lowest in TCR association rates, which differed by HLA locus.

13 Jbeta primers and 60 Vbeta primers were used for the PCR. Data came from immunoSEQ multiplex PCR; TCRdb stores just in-frame clones and leaves some out. The sample shows under 150,000 clones, around 80% of them seen only once. Sequencing used PBMCs. This receptor was obtained from a human donor in good health.

The CDR3 nucleotides are TGTGCCAGCAGCCTTAACACTGAAGCTTTCTTT. Translating gives CASSLNTEAFF. The V gene is TRBV5-6, the J gene TRBJ1-1; the D is unclear. Between the trimmed V and J ends, which lost 4 bases and 2 bases, there was a span of 3 bases. Germline V CDR1 and CDR2: SGHDT, YYEEEE. The CDR3 runs 11 residues.